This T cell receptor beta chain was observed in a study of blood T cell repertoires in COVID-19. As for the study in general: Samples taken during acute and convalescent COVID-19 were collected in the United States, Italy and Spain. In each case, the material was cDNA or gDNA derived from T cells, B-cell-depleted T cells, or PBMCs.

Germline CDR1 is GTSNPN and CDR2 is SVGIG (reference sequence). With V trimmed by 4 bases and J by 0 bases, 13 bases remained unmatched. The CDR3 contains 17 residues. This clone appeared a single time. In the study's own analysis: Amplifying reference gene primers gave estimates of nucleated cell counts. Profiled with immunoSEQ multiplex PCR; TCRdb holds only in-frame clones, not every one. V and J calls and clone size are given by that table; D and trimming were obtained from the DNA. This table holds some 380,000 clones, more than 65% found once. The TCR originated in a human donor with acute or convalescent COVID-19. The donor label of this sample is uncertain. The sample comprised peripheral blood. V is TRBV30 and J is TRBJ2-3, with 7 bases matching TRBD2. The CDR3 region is CAWKVSYGRTSTDTQYF. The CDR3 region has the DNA TGTGCCTGGAAAGTGAGCTACGGGAGGACTAGCACAGATACGCAGTATTTT.